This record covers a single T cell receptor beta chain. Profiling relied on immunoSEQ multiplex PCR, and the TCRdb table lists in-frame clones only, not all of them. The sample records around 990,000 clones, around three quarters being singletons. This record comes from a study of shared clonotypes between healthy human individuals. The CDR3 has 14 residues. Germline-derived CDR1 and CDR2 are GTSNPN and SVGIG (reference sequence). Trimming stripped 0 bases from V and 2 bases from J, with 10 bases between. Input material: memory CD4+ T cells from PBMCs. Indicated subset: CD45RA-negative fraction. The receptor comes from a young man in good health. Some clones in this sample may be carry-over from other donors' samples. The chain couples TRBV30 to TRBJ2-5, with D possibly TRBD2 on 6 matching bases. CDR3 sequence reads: CAWSVAGSQETQYF. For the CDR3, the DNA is TGTGCCTGGAGTGTGGCGGGATCACAAGAGACCCAGTACTTC. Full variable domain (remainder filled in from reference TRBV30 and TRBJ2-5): SQTIHQWPATLVQPVGSPLSLECTVEGTSNPNLYWYRQAAGRGLQLLFYSVGIGQISSEVPQNLSASRPQDRQFILSSKKLLLSDSGFYLCAWSVAGSQETQYFGPGTRLLVL.